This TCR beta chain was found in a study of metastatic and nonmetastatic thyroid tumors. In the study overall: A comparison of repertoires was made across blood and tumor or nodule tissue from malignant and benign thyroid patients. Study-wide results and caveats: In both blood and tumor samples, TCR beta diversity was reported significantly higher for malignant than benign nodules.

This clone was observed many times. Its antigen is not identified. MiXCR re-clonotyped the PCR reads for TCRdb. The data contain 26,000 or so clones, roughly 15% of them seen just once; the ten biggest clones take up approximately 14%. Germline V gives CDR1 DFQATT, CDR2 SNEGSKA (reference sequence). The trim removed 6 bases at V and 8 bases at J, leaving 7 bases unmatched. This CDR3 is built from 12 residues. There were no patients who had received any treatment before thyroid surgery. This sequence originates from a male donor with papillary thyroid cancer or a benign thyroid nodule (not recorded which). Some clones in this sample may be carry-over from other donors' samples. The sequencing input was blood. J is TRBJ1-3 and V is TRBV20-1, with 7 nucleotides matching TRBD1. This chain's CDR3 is CSAPQGRDTIYF. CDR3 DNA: TGCAGTGCCCCACAGGGGAGGGACACCATATATTTT.